The T cell receptor (beta chain) described here comes from a study of cytomegalovirus exposure and HLA in healthy donors. This PCR relied on a set of 60 Vbeta primers and 13 Jbeta primers. Data came from immunoSEQ multiplex PCR; TCRdb stores just in-frame clones and leaves some out. Of 230,000 or so clones in the sample, nearly 95% were seen once. This clone was detected only once. Sequenced input: PBMCs. The sequence derives from a girl aged 2-10 years in good health and CMV-seronegative.

CDR3 in amino acids: CASSGPGQGYNEQFF. For the CDR3, the DNA is TGTGCCAGCAGCGGACCGGGACAGGGTTACAATGAGCAGTTCTTC. This chain joins TRBV9 and TRBJ2-1; 9 positions agree with TRBD1. In germline, CDR1 is SGDLS, CDR2 YYNGEE. The CDR3 covers 15 residues. J was trimmed by 4 bases and V by 3 bases; bases with no gene match: 5.